The 12 T cell receptor beta chains presented below share a single source sample, sequenced in a study of blood T cell repertoires in COVID-19. Clones were read by immunoSEQ multiplex PCR, and TCRdb kept only the in-frame ones, dropping some. Of 250,000 to 350,000 clones in the sample, more than 70% were seen once. What was sequenced was peripheral blood. The receptor set was obtained from a man aged 18 to 30 who had recovered from COVID-19.

The V gene is TRBV7-9, the J gene TRBJ2-1; D is ambiguous. Trimming removed 4 bases from V and 13 bases from J, with 14 bases in between. Germline V gene sequence: CDR1 SEHNR, CDR2 FQNEAQ (reference sequence). The CDR3 extends over 12 amino acids. The CDR3 bases are TGTGCCAGCAGCTCCCCACTCACGATCCAGTTCTTC. This gives the protein CASSSPLTIQFF.

The chain couples TRBV27 to TRBJ1-6; 7 bases fit TRBD1. The CDR3 runs to 19 residues. The junction had 10 bases not matched to a gene; V was cut back by 2 bases and J by 0 bases. The germline V gene encodes CDR1 MNHEY and CDR2 SMNVEV (reference sequence). CDR3 nucleotides: TGTGCCAGCAGTTTACACCCGGACAGGTCCCCCTCCTATAATTCACCCCTCCACTTT. This sequence encodes CASSLHPDRSPSYNSPLHF.

The J gene is TRBJ2-7, the V gene TRBV6-1; 9 nucleotides line up with TRBD1. The germline gives CDR1 MNHNS, CDR2 SASEGT. V shed 8 bases and J 7 bases; nucleotides not matched to a gene: 15. This CDR3 is built from 15 residues. This chain's CDR3 is CASVNSGQGSGEQYF. The CDR3 DNA reads TGTGCCAGCGTGAACTCGGGACAGGGCTCGGGGGAGCAGTACTTC.

The rearrangement joins TRBV12-3 or TRBV12-4 to TRBJ2-7; a possible D gene is TRBD1 (6 bases). This CDR3 spans 13 amino acids. Between the trimmed V and J ends, which lost 2 bases and 5 bases, there was a span of 10 bases. The CDR3 DNA reads as TGTGCCAGCAGTTTACTTAAGGGGGACGAGCAGTACTTC. Amino acid sequence: CASSLLKGDEQYF.

This chain links TRBV19 with TRBJ1-1, with D hard to call. This CDR3 has 17 amino acids. Germline-derived CDR1 and CDR2 are LNHDA and SQIVND (reference sequence). V shed 7 bases and J shed 0 bases, with 21 bases lying between them. The DNA for the CDR3 is TGTGCCAGTATCCTCGAGGCCCCCCTACTCATGAACACTGAAGCTTTCTTT. Protein sequence: CASILEAPLLMNTEAFF.

CDR3 sequence (DNA): TGCAGCGTTGAAACCGGGGGGTCGGACATTCAGTACTTC. This codes for CSVETGGSDIQYF. J is TRBJ2-4 and V is TRBV29-1; 7 bases line up with TRBD2. V lost 2 bases and J lost 8; bases outside the gene matches: 6. CDR3 length equals 13 residues. Germline CDR1 reads SQVTM; CDR2 reads ANQGSEA.

The V gene is TRBV27, the J gene TRBJ2-1, with 8 bases fitting TRBD2. The V and J ends lost 2 bases and 6 bases, in that order; junction bases with no gene match: 15. The germline V gene has CDR1 MNHEY and CDR2 SMNVEV (reference sequence). CDR3 length: 18 residues. The CDR3 sequence is CASSLLREANLRGNEQFF. CDR3 nucleotide sequence: TGTGCCAGCAGTTTACTGCGGGAGGCCAACTTGCGGGGCAATGAGCAGTTCTTC.

This chain joins TRBV20-1 and TRBJ2-7; D may be TRBD2 (6 bases). Germline values: CDR1 DFQATT, CDR2 SNEGSKA (reference sequence). V shed 3 bases and J shed 2 bases, with 17 bases lying between them. This CDR3 spans 15 amino acids. The CDR3 DNA follows: TGCAGTGCTAGTCCCCAGCGGGTACGCACCTACGAGCAGTACTTC. Translation gives CSASPQRVRTYEQYF.

The gene calls are TRBV5-1 and TRBJ1-1, with 10 bases fitting TRBD1. Trimming took 2 bases from V and 4 from J; bases not matched to a gene: 2. CDR1 and CDR2 from the germline V gene are SGHRS and YFSETQ. The CDR3 runs to 14 residues. The CDR3 DNA sequence: TGCGCCAGCAGCTTCAGACAGGGGGCCACTGAAGCTTTCTTT. Encoded protein: CASSFRQGATEAFF. Drawing the rest from reference TRBV5-1 and TRBJ1-1, the complete variable domain is KAGVTQTPRYLIKTRGQQVTLSCSPISGHRSVSWYQQTPGQGLQFLFEYFSETQRNKGNFPGRFSGRQFSNSRSEMNVSTLELGDSALYLCASSFRQGATEAFFGQGTRLTVV.

A note on this clone: The same CDR3 is also encoded by other DNA sequences in this sample. The chain employs TRBV7-2 and TRBJ1-2, with D tentatively TRBD1 (6 bases). This CDR3 has 13 amino acids. Germline V gene data show CDR1 as SGHTA and CDR2 as FQGNSA. The V end was cut by 4 bases, the J end by 2 bases, with 8 bases between. CDR3 loop: CASSSGQNYGYTF. For the CDR3, the DNA is TGTGCCAGCAGCTCCGGACAGAACTATGGCTACACCTTC. The full variable domain, in which reference TRBV7-2 and TRBJ1-2 provide the parts outside the CDR3, is GAGVSQSPSNKVTEKGKDVELRCDPISGHTALYWYRQSLGQGLEFLIYFQGNSAPDKSGLPSDRFSAERTGGSVSTLTIQRTQQEDSAVYLCASSSGQNYGYTFGSGTRLTVV.

About this clone: This sample includes further DNA sequences coding for the same CDR3. This chain uses TRBV2 with TRBJ2-3; D perhaps matches TRBD1 (5 bases). CDR1 is SNHLY, CDR2 FYNNEI, per germline. The V end was cut by 4 bases, the J end by 0 bases, with 8 bases between. This CDR3 comprises 14 residues. CDR3: CASSGQGSTDTQYF. The CDR3 nucleotides read TGTGCCAGCAGTGGGCAGGGAAGCACAGATACGCAGTATTTT.

V gene TRBV18 combines with J gene TRBJ1-1; 9 bases align to TRBD1. Losses at the gene ends were 3 bases for V and 0 bases for J; bases not matched to a gene: 8. The CDR3 totals 17 residues. From germline, CDR1 is KGHSH and CDR2 LQKENI. The CDR3 sequence is CASSPLRQGVMNTEAFF. Here the CDR3 DNA reads TGTGCCAGCTCACCCCTGCGACAGGGGGTGATGAACACTGAAGCTTTCTTT.